These 30 T cell receptor beta chains came from one sample sequenced in a study of CD8+CD57+ T cells in acquired aplastic anemia (dated by TCRdb to the late 2010s). Sequencer: Illumina HiSeq 2000. Profiling of TCR beta VDJ combinations and CDR3 sequences used genomic DNA as the template. TCRdb trimmed public reads at Q25 via fastp, called clones via MiXCR and kept in-frame beta chains. For every CDR3 protein sequence, its rows merge into one entry that carries the most common genes and DNA. The sample has about 400,000 distinct CDR3 sequences on record, 60% to 80% of them singletons. 3.5% to 4.5% of the sample is in the top ten clones. Input material: sorted CD4+, CD8+, or CD8+CD57+ T cells (not recorded which) from PBMCs. Source of these receptors: a human donor in good health, serving as a control.

This chain joins TRBV6-2 or TRBV6-3 and TRBJ2-3; D call uncertain. The CDR3 loop spans 15 amino acids. CDR1 and CDR2 from the germline V gene are MNHEY and SVGEGT. Between the trimmed V and J ends, which lost 5 bases and 0 bases, there was a span of 12 bases. The CDR3 nucleotides read TGTGCCAGCAGTGCCCCCGATACTAGCACAGATACGCAGTATTTT. It yields the protein CASSAPDTSTDTQYF.

With regard to this clonotype: An end of the junction differs from the germline gene, which may be a read error. The rearrangement uses TRBV29-1 and TRBJ2-7, with D maybe TRBD2 (7 bases). CDR3 length: 12 residues. The V gene's germline CDR1 is SQVTM and CDR2 ANQGSEA. In DNA, the CDR3 is TGCAGCGCCGAGGGGGGGGCTTACGGGCAGTACTTC. Its translation: CSAEGGAYGQYF.

The rearrangement joins TRBV12-3 or TRBV12-4 to TRBJ2-3; D remains unclear. This CDR3 is built from 14 residues. Deletions cut 4 bases from V and 3 bases from J, with 11 bases between. The CDR3 DNA sequence: TGTGCCAGCAGTTCGGATTTGAGAACAGATACGCAGTATTTT. It is translated as CASSSDLRTDTQYF.

This clonotype was picked up one time. The V call is TRBV20-1, the J call TRBJ2-3; D assignment may be TRBD1 or TRBD2 (5 bases each). Germline V lookup: CDR1 DFQATT, CDR2 SNEGSKA (reference sequence). Deletions cut 3 bases from V and 4 bases from J, with 14 bases between. This CDR3 contains 14 residues. This chain's CDR3 is CSARAGSAPDTQYF. The DNA of the CDR3 is TGCAGTGCTAGGGCAGGGAGCGCACCAGATACGCAGTATTTT.

This clonotype came up many times. The chain employs TRBV11-2 and TRBJ1-2; 7 positions agree with TRBD1. The V segment lost 1 base and the J segment 0 bases; nucleotides outside the gene matches: 5. Germline loops: CDR1 SGHAT, CDR2 FQNNGV. The CDR3 is made up of 16 amino acids. CDR3 loop: CASSLVGQETNYGYTF. CDR3 sequence (DNA): TGTGCCAGCAGCTTAGTAGGACAGGAAACTAACTATGGCTACACCTTC.

This clonotype has a single count. The junction differs from germline at one of its ends, possibly a read error. The genes are TRBV7-2 and TRBJ2-5, with D possibly being TRBD2 (7 bases). This CDR3 has 17 residues. Germline lookup yields CDR1 SGHTA and CDR2 FQGNSA. The CDR3 sequence is CASRLGQAGLMEETQYF. CDR3 sequence (DNA): TGCGCCAGCAGATTGGGACAAGCGGGGTTGATGGAAGAGACCCAGTACTTC. Supplemented by reference TRBV7-2 and TRBJ2-5, the full variable domain reads GAGVSQSPSNKVTEKGKDVELRCDPISGHTALYWYRQSLGQGLEFLIYFQGNSAPDKSGLPSDRFSAERTGGSVSTLTIQRTQQEDSAVYLCASRLGQAGLMEETQYFGPGTRLLVL.

Comments on this clonotype: One end of the junction varies from germline; a read error may be responsible. The chain has TRBV25-1 and TRBJ2-3; D assignment may be TRBD1 or TRBD2 (5 bases each). The CDR3 extends over 15 amino acids. In germline, CDR1 is MGHDK, CDR2 SYGVNS. This chain's CDR3 is CASSESGSANNTQFF. The CDR3 region has the DNA TGTGCCAGCAGTGAATCAGGGAGCGCCAACAATACGCAGTTTTTT.

This rearrangement joins TRBV7-2 to TRBJ1-2, with D possibly being TRBD1 (6 bases). The CDR3 is 15 amino acids. Trimming stripped 0 bases from V and 0 bases from J, with 8 bases between. Germline V gene lookup returns CDR1 SGHTA and CDR2 FQGNSA. CDR3 protein: CASSLAGTTNYGYTF. CDR3 bases: TGTGCCAGCAGCTTAGCCGGGACAACTAACTATGGCTACACCTTC. Full variable domain (missing parts from reference TRBV7-2 and TRBJ1-2): GAGVSQSPSNKVTEKGKDVELRCDPISGHTALYWYRQSLGQGLEFLIYFQGNSAPDKSGLPSDRFSAERTGGSVSTLTIQRTQQEDSAVYLCASSLAGTTNYGYTFGSGTRLTVV.

This clonotype was observed a few times. This chain connects TRBV6-2 or TRBV6-3 to TRBJ2-5; 7 bases are shared with TRBD2. CDR1 and CDR2 (germline): MNHEY, SVGEGT. The CDR3 spans 13 residues. The ends lost 6 bases at V and 3 bases at J; junction bases unmatched: 4. CDR3 sequence: CASRPSGEETQYF. For the CDR3, the DNA is TGTGCCAGCAGACCCAGCGGGGAAGAGACCCAGTACTTC.

This chain links TRBV5-1 with TRBJ2-2; 7 nucleotides agree with TRBD1. J gave up 6 bases and V 1 base, and 9 bases lay outside the gene matches. Germline V gene sequence: CDR1 SGHRS, CDR2 YFSETQ. The CDR3 runs to 16 residues. CDR3 sequence: CASSLSTGESPGELFF. In DNA, the CDR3 is TGCGCCAGCAGCTTGAGTACAGGGGAATCCCCCGGGGAGCTGTTTTTT.

The V call is TRBV7-2, the J call TRBJ2-7; D might be TRBD2 (5 bases). Trimming took off 4 bases at V and 2 bases at J, with 9 bases between the two ends. The CDR3 sequence is 13 residues long. Germline CDR1 and CDR2: SGHTA and FQGNSA. In DNA form, the CDR3 reads TGTGCCAGCAGCTCATTCGGGACCTACGAGCAGTACTTC. It is translated as CASSSFGTYEQYF.

This chain uses TRBV4-3 with TRBJ1-3; 8 nucleotides agree with TRBD1. In germline, CDR1 is LGHNA, CDR2 YSLEER. Losses at the gene ends were 1 base for V and 0 bases for J; bases not matched to a gene: 14. The CDR3 is 20 amino acids. The CDR3 sequence is CASSQGTGRSPSNSGNTIYF. CDR3 in DNA: TGCGCCAGCAGCCAAGGGACAGGGCGGAGCCCCTCCAACTCTGGAAACACCATATATTTT.

The chain has TRBV5-5 and TRBJ2-7; no reliable D call. The length of the CDR3 is 13 residues. Germline CDR1 SGHKS, CDR2 YYEKEE (reference sequence). Trimming stripped 4 bases from V and 5 bases from J, with 13 bases between. CDR3 coding DNA: TGTGCCAGCAGCCGAGCTGGGCGCGACGAGCAGTACTTC. It specifies CASSRAGRDEQYF.

This clonotype occurred many times. The rearrangement uses TRBV30 and TRBJ1-6; D may be TRBD1 (6 bases). V lost 4 bases and J 7 bases, leaving 14 bases between the germline ends. CDR1 is GTSNPN, CDR2 SVGIG, per germline (reference sequence). The CDR3 spans 14 residues. CDR3 in DNA: TGTGCCTGGAAGACAGGCAATCGGAATTCACCCCTCCACTTT. Amino acid sequence: CAWKTGNRNSPLHF.

This clonotype has a single count. This chain connects TRBV12-3 or TRBV12-4 to TRBJ1-3, with a weak D call TRBD1 (5 bases). The CDR3 consists of 15 residues. With 5 bases removed from V and 0 bases from J, the gap between germline ends came to 11 bases. The CDR3 protein is CASSRQGFSGNTIYF. The CDR3 nucleotides read TGTGCCAGCAGTCGGCAGGGCTTCTCTGGAAACACCATATATTTT.

The chain couples TRBV5-1 to TRBJ1-2; TRBD1 matches at 10 bases. V lost 0 bases and J lost 10; bases outside the gene matches: 6. The CDR3 spans 14 residues. Per the germline V gene, CDR1 is SGHRS and CDR2 is YFSETQ. The CDR3 sequence: CASSLVGTGESYTF. CDR3 sequence (DNA): TGCGCCAGCAGCTTGGTTGGGACAGGGGAATCCTACACCTTC. Full variable domain (missing parts from reference TRBV5-1 and TRBJ1-2): KAGVTQTPRYLIKTRGQQVTLSCSPISGHRSVSWYQQTPGQGLQFLFEYFSETQRNKGNFPGRFSGRQFSNSRSEMNVSTLELGDSALYLCASSLVGTGESYTFGSGTRLTVV.

V gene TRBV11-2 combines with J gene TRBJ1-2; D gene uncertain. This CDR3 is 16 amino acids long. Per the germline V gene, CDR1 is SGHAT and CDR2 is FQNNGV. Between the trimmed V and J ends, which lost 7 bases and 3 bases, there was a span of 21 bases. CDR3 DNA sequence: TGTGCCAGCAACCCAAACAGACGCAGAGGTTACTATGGCTACACCTTC. This translates into CASNPNRRRGYYGYTF.

The chain is built from TRBV20-1 and TRBJ2-7, with D hard to call. With 3 bases removed from V and 3 bases from J, the gap between germline ends came to 21 bases. CDR3 length equals 16 residues. Germline V CDR1 and CDR2: DFQATT, SNEGSKA (reference sequence). DNA of the CDR3: TGCAGTGCTAGGCTGCCTTTGGCAGGAACGGGCTACGAGCAGTACTTC. Amino acid sequence: CSARLPLAGTGYEQYF.

This rearrangement joins TRBV20-1 to TRBJ2-1; TRBD2 is a possible D gene (7 bases). The CDR3 totals 13 residues. V was cut by 3 bases and J by 8 bases, with 14 bases left in between. Germline CDR1 is DFQATT and CDR2 is SNEGSKA (reference sequence). Here the CDR3 reads CSASGGGPDEQFF. The CDR3 coding sequence is TGCAGTGCTAGCGGCGGGGGCCCCGATGAGCAGTTCTTC.

This clonotype was seen many times. CDR3 region: CASSYSTHEQYF. The CDR3 DNA is TGTGCCAGCAGTTACTCAACCCACGAGCAGTACTTC. The chain recombines TRBV6-6 with TRBJ2-7, with D hard to call. This CDR3 is 12 amino acids long. CDR1 is MNHNY, CDR2 SVGAGI, per germline (reference sequence). V dropped 0 bases and J dropped 5 bases, with 5 bases sitting between them.

This clonotype came up once. V and J are TRBV5-6 and TRBJ1-5; a weak D match, TRBD1 (6 bases). CDR3 length: 17 residues. V was shortened by 1 base and J by 12 bases, with 26 bases between the two germline ends. Germline loops: CDR1 SGHDT, CDR2 YYEEEE. The DNA of the CDR3 is TGTGCCAGCAGCTTGCGGACAGAGGGGCCCTTGGGAGGGGGCCAGCATTTT. This encodes CASSLRTEGPLGGGQHF.

V and J are TRBV30 and TRBJ2-7; the match to TRBD1 covers 8 bases. Trimming took 0 bases from V and 4 from J; bases not matched to a gene: 5. The germline gives CDR1 GTSNPN, CDR2 SVGIG (reference sequence). The CDR3 loop spans 14 amino acids. CDR3 sequence reads: CAWSVQDRAYEQYF. The CDR3 region has the DNA TGTGCCTGGAGTGTGCAGGACAGGGCTTACGAGCAGTACTTC.

This clonotype was recorded a few times. The chain uses TRBV10-3 and TRBJ2-7; D is ambiguous. V lost 3 bases and J 4 bases, leaving 7 bases between the germline ends. Looked up from germline, CDR1 is ENHRY and CDR2 is SYGVKD. The CDR3 is 12 amino acids. The CDR3 DNA follows: TGTGCCATCAGTGATCGGCGGTACGAGCAGTACTTC. Protein: CAISDRRYEQYF.

This clonotype was recorded only once. The chain couples TRBV10-3 to TRBJ2-7; 8 bases line up with TRBD1. V lost 7 bases to trimming and J lost 7 bases; unmatched junction nucleotides: 15. The CDR3 has 15 residues. Germline values: CDR1 ENHRY, CDR2 SYGVKD. CDR3 in DNA: TGTGCCATCAACCTGGGGGAGACAGGGGATTGGGAGCAGTACTTC. Translation: CAINLGETGDWEQYF.

Turning to this clonotype: Lacking the conserved final phenylalanine or tryptophan, this CDR3 likely reflects a read error. The DNA is omitted, as the CDR3 cannot be located on it reliably, and the CDR3 follows TCRdb's listing. The rearrangement uses TRBV7-2 and TRBJ1-2; the D segment call TRBD1 is taken from the table without a DNA check. Germline V gene lookup returns CDR1 SGHTA and CDR2 FQGNSA. The CDR3 comprises 12 residues, both ends counted. The CDR3 is CASRRDGTGYSY.

The DNA of the CDR3 is TGTGCCAGCAGTGAATATGCAACTAATGAAAAACTGTTTTTT. Translation gives CASSEYATNEKLFF. The rearrangement links TRBV2 to TRBJ1-4; D not resolved. V shed 2 bases and J shed 0 bases, with 4 bases lying between them. Germline assignment: CDR1 SNHLY and CDR2 FYNNEI. The CDR3 is made up of 14 amino acids.

The sample holds a few counts of this clonotype. V usage is TRBV2 and J usage is TRBJ2-1, with D perhaps assigned TRBD1 or TRBD2 (5 bases each). The germline CDR1 and CDR2 sequences are SNHLY and FYNNEI. Trimming pared 7 bases from V and 6 bases from J, leaving 13 bases between. CDR3 length: 13 residues. The CDR3 is CASNRREGNEQFF. DNA of the CDR3: TGTGCCAGCAACAGGCGTGAGGGCAATGAGCAGTTCTTC.

This chain links TRBV7-6 with TRBJ2-7; 7 bases fit TRBD1. CDR1 is SGHVS, CDR2 FNYEAQ, per germline. The CDR3 is 16 residues long. After removal of 5 bases from V and 7 bases from J, the junction contained 17 bases not matched to a gene. CDR3 nucleotide sequence: TGTGCCAGCAGCGCGACGACAGGGCCCTCCTACGAGGAGCAGTACTTC. Its protein is CASSATTGPSYEEQYF.

As for this clonotype: One junction end disagrees with the germline gene, perhaps due to a read error. The gene calls are TRBV7-3 and TRBJ1-1, with a weak D call TRBD1 (6 bases). Germline CDR1 SGHTA, CDR2 FQGTGA. The CDR3 has 14 residues. The CDR3 DNA follows: TGTGCCAGCAGCCCAACAGGGACGGGTACTGAAGCTGTCTTT. Translating gives CASSPTGTGTEAVF.

This chain links TRBV20-1 with TRBJ1-2, with D perhaps TRBD1 (6 bases). The germline CDR1 and CDR2 sequences are DFQATT and SNEGSKA (reference sequence). The CDR3 spans 14 residues. CDR3 bases: TGCAGCGTTTATGGCACAGGGATGGTTTTTGGCTACACCTTC. It translates to CSVYGTGMVFGYTF.